These 8 T cell receptor beta chains originate from one sample sequenced in a study of human T cells and chemical hapten exposure. TCRdb recomputed calls from the RACE reads with MiXCR, one row per CDR3 protein. Among fewer than 45,000 distinct CDR3 sequences listed, less than 15% were seen once. Time point: pre-sensitization, week 0. Described treatment: therapeutic diphenylcyclopropenone sensitization with weekly scalp DPC. Unfractionated whole blood yielded total RNA. The material was whole blood, obtained in connection with sensitization to the hapten diphenylcyclopropenone (DPC). The source of these receptors is a woman between 35 and 50 years old with alopecia areata. Some clones in this sample may be carry-over from other donors' samples.

This chain uses TRBV7-2 with TRBJ2-7; D not resolved. This CDR3 spans 14 amino acids. Trimming cost V 1 base and J 2 bases, with 9 bases left between them. Germline V gene lookup returns CDR1 SGHTA and CDR2 FQGNSA. For the CDR3, the DNA is TGTGCCAGCAGCTTAGGCAGGACCACCTACGAGCAGTACTTC. Translated, it gives CASSLGRTTYEQYF.

This clonotype was picked up a small number of times. The chain joins TRBV14 to TRBJ2-5, with TRBD2 identical over 7 bases. V was clipped by 8 bases and J by 7 bases; unmatched bases: 4. Germline V CDR1 and CDR2: SGHDN, FVKESK. The CDR3 is 11 residues long. Written as DNA, the CDR3 is TGTGCCAGCCGCGGGAGTGGGACCCAGTACTTC. Its protein is CASRGSGTQYF.

CDR3 sequence (DNA): TGTGCCAGCTCCCTTGAGGGGGAAGAGTTCTTC. The encoded protein is CASSLEGEEFF. J is TRBJ2-1 and V is TRBV3-1; TRBD1 is a possible D gene (6 bases). V was shortened by 8 bases and J by 14 bases, with 16 bases between the two germline ends. Germline V lookup: CDR1 LGHDT, CDR2 YNNKEL (reference sequence). The CDR3 length is 11 residues.

This clonotype came up many times. The CDR3: CASSELAGGSGELFF. CDR3 bases: TGCGCCAGCAGTGAACTAGCGGGAGGTTCCGGGGAGCTGTTTTTT. This chain links TRBV10-1 with TRBJ2-2; 12 bases align to TRBD2. Germline CDR1 and CDR2: WNHNN and SYGVQD (reference sequence). CDR3 size: 15 residues. V lost 3 bases and J lost 6; bases outside the gene matches: 2.

This clonotype was seen at least ten times. This rearrangement joins TRBV10-3 to TRBJ2-5, with D possibly matching TRBD2 (5 bases). CDR3 length equals 13 residues. V lost 7 bases and J lost 5, with 14 bases in between. CDR1 and CDR2 (germline): ENHRY, SYGVKD. CDR3 sequence reads: CAITPGRDETQYF. CDR3 nucleotide sequence: TGTGCCATCACCCCGGGCCGGGATGAGACCCAGTACTTC.

In this sample, this clonotype turned up many times. The rearrangement joins TRBV24-1 to TRBJ2-1; D might be TRBD1 or TRBD2, each matching 5 bases. Germline assignment: CDR1 KGHDR and CDR2 SFDVKD. Deletions cut 3 bases from V and 7 bases from J, with 12 bases between. The CDR3 runs 14 residues. CDR3 nucleotides: TGTGCCACCAGTGATAGGGACCTCAATAATGAGCAGTTCTTC. Translated: CATSDRDLNNEQFF.

The sample holds a few counts of this clonotype. The chain has TRBV29-1 and TRBJ2-1, with 7 nucleotides matching TRBD2. V shed 1 base and J 0 bases; nucleotides not matched to a gene: 12. Germline V gene sequence: CDR1 SQVTM, CDR2 ANQGSEA. The CDR3 sequence is 18 residues long. DNA for the CDR3: TGCAGCGTTGAAGGGTCTAGCGGCCGTTTAATCTCCTACAATGAGCAGTTCTTC. Translation gives CSVEGSSGRLISYNEQFF.

This clonotype was detected only a few times. V usage is TRBV28 and J usage is TRBJ2-7; 9 bases are shared with TRBD1. This CDR3 has 15 residues. Germline V gives CDR1 MDHEN, CDR2 SYDVKM. V was pared by 6 bases and J by 6 bases, with 12 bases of the junction left unmatched. The CDR3 loop is CASSPPGTGSIEQYF. CDR3 nucleotides: TGTGCCAGCAGCCCCCCCGGGACAGGGTCTATCGAGCAGTACTTC.